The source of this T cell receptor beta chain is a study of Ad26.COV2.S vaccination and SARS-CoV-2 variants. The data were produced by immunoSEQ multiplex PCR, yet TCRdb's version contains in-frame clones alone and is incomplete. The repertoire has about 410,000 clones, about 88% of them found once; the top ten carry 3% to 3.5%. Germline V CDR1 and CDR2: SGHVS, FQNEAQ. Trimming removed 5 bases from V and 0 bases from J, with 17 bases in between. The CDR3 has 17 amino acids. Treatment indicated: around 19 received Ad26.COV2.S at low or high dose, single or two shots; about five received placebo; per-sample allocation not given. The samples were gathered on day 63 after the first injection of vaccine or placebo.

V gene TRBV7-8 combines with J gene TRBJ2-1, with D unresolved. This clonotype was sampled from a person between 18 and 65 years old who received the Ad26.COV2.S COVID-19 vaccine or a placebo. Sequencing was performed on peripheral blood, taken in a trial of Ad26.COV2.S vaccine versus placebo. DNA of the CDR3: TGTGCCAGCAGCCCGACGGTGGTGGTGGGCTCCTACAATGAGCAGTTCTTC. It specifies CASSPTVVVGSYNEQFF.